These 13 T cell receptor beta chains share one sample of origin, sequenced in a study of T cell clonality in common variable immunodeficiency. Generated by immunoSEQ multiplex PCR, the TCRdb table keeps only in-frame clones and is missing some. Recorded here are some 40,000 clones, none singletons. The sample taken for sequencing was peripheral blood mononuclear cells. The receptors were gathered from a person aged 18 to 70 in good health.

Ten or more counts support this clone. The read terminates 3 residues ahead of where the CDR3 ends, so the germline J gene completes it. The gene calls are TRBV13 and TRBJ1-1; 7 positions agree with TRBD1. Germline-derived CDR1 and CDR2 are PRHDT and FYEKMQ (reference sequence). The CDR3 is made up of 16 amino acids. V trimming: 5 bases; J trimming: 0 bases; junction bases outside the gene matches: 9. The sequenced part of the CDR3 DNA is TGTGCCAGCAGCCCCCGGCAGGGGGTCCTGAACACTGAA. Amino acid sequence: CASSPRQGVLNTE. The entire CDR3 protein reads CASSPRQGVLNTEAFF.

Ten or more counts support this clone. At one end, the junction sequence differs from germline, possibly due to a read error. Sequencing ends 3 residues short of the CDR3 end; the germline J gene provides the rest. Other nucleotide sequences from this sample produce the same CDR3. The chain couples TRBV18 to TRBJ2-3, with D perhaps TRBD2 (7 bases). The CDR3 has 16 residues. Germline V gives CDR1 KGHSH, CDR2 LQKENI. The CDR3 protein is CASSPLPGGPTDTQYF. The sequenced CDR3 bases are TGCGCCAGCTCACCACTTCCGGGGGGCCCCACAGATACG.

This clone was recorded at least ten times. The CDR3 goes on 3 residues after the read ends, and that part is filled in from the germline J gene. The chain couples TRBV19 to TRBJ1-1; 7 nucleotides align to TRBD1. With 6 bases clipped from V and 5 bases from J, the junction kept 3 bases outside the gene matches. There are 12 residues in the CDR3. Per the germline V gene, CDR1 is LNHDA and CDR2 is SQIVND (reference sequence). The CDR3 is CASRPGGTEAFF. The part of the CDR3 DNA that was read is TGTGCCAGTAGGCCAGGGGGGACTGAA.

This clone showed up many times. The read ends 3 residues shy of where the CDR3 ends; the end is completed using the germline J gene. The chain combines TRBV11-3 with TRBJ2-1, with TRBD1 matching over 7 bases. CDR3 length: 14 residues. CDR1 and CDR2 from the germline V gene are SGHNT and YENEEA. Losses at the gene ends were 5 bases for V and 6 bases for J; bases not matched to a gene: 7. The CDR3 reads CASSLTGQTNEQFF. The sequenced part of the CDR3 DNA is TGTGCCAGCAGCCTAACGGGACAGACCAATGAG.

This clone was counted many times. Read sequence stops 3 residues before the CDR3 end, and the germline J gene provides the missing end. This chain joins TRBV20-1 and TRBJ2-1, with 8 bases fitting TRBD2. Losses at the gene ends were 3 bases for V and 4 bases for J; bases not matched to a gene: 5. CDR1 and CDR2 from the germline V gene are DFQATT and SNEGSKA (reference sequence). The CDR3 is 14 residues long. CDR3 DNA, as far as it was read: TGCAGTGCTAGGGTGACTAGCGATTACAATGAG. It translates to CSARVTSDYNE. The full CDR3 protein is CSARVTSDYNEQFF.

This clone showed up many times. The read gets to within 3 residues of the CDR3 end, and the germline J gene fills in the rest. This rearrangement joins TRBV12-3 or TRBV12-4 to TRBJ1-1; TRBD1 aligns across 9 bases. This CDR3 has 14 residues. V trimming: 5 bases; J trimming: 5 bases; junction bases outside the gene matches: 6. Partial CDR3 DNA: TGTGCCAGCAGTCCCCAGACAGGGGGGACTGAA. As protein: CASSPQTGGTE. The complete CDR3 protein is CASSPQTGGTEAFF.

This clone showed up many times. The read ends 3 residues shy of where the CDR3 ends; the end is completed using the germline J gene. V usage is TRBV3-1 (or the pseudogene TRBV3-2) and J usage is TRBJ2-1; D gene uncertain. Germline values: CDR1 LGHDT, CDR2 YNNKEL (reference sequence). Trimming took off 1 base at V and 2 bases at J, with 9 bases between the two ends. The CDR3 loop spans 15 amino acids. The CDR3 region is CASSQVLGPYNEQFF. The CDR3 bases that were read are TGTGCCAGCAGCCAAGTTCTAGGCCCCTACAATGAG.

This clone occurred many times. The missing CDR3 end, 3 residues past where the read stops, is filled in from the germline J gene. The rearrangement links TRBV19 to TRBJ1-5; TRBD1 matches 8 bases. From germline, CDR1 is LNHDA and CDR2 SQIVND (reference sequence). This CDR3 is 16 amino acids long. Trimming removed 5 bases from V and 6 bases from J; junction bases left unmatched: 12. CDR3 protein: CASSDVGRGLGQPQHF. The CDR3 DNA, read in part, is TGTGCCAGTAGTGACGTTGGCAGGGGGCTCGGTCAGCCC.

This clone came up many times. CDR3: CASSQTSVDYYEQYF. The CDR3 bases that were read are TGTGCCAGCAGCCAAACTAGCGTCGACTACTACGAG. V is TRBV4-2 and J is TRBJ2-7; TRBD2 aligns across 7 bases. From the germline J gene comes the end of the CDR3, since the read stops 3 residues before it. J gave up 3 bases and V 2 bases, and 7 bases lay outside the gene matches. Germline V gene data show CDR1 as LGHNA and CDR2 as YNFKEQ. The CDR3 length is 15 residues.

This clone was found many times. The sequenced fragment ends 3 residues before the CDR3 boundary, so the rest is inferred from the germline J gene. This sequence joins TRBV5-1 and TRBJ2-7; 10 positions match TRBD1. CDR3 length: 14 amino acids. Germline V gives CDR1 SGHRS, CDR2 YFSETQ. J gave up 6 bases and V 4 bases, and 7 bases lay outside the gene matches. The sequenced part of the CDR3 DNA is TGCGCCAGCAGCACCCGGGACAGGGGCGGCGAG. Translation: CASSTRDRGGE. The full CDR3 protein reads CASSTRDRGGEQYF.

This clone was recorded many times. The read finishes 3 residues shy of the CDR3 end, and the germline J gene is used to complete it. The chain has TRBV7-9 and TRBJ2-1; TRBD1 matches at 7 bases. This CDR3 comprises 12 residues. V lost 9 bases and J lost 6; bases outside the gene matches: 5. Germline CDR1 and CDR2: SEHNR and FQNEAQ (reference sequence). The CDR3 bases that were read are TGTGCCAGGAGACAGGGCCGCAATGAG. Residues: CARRQGRNE. The CDR3 as a whole reads CARRQGRNEQFF.

This clone occurred many times. The read stops 3 residues short of the end of the CDR3; the missing end is completed from the germline J gene. V is TRBV7-2 and J is TRBJ2-1, with 7 bases fitting TRBD2. This CDR3 has 16 residues. Germline CDR1 SGHTA, CDR2 FQGNSA. Trimming at V came to 0 bases and at J to 3 bases, leaving 5 bases not matched to a gene. The covered CDR3 bases are TGTGCCAGCAGCTTAGCGGGGGGGACGGACTACAATGAG. This translates into CASSLAGGTDYNE. The whole CDR3 sequence reads CASSLAGGTDYNEQFF. The variable domain in full, with the rest retrieved from reference TRBV7-2 and TRBJ2-1, is GAGVSQSPSNKVTEKGKDVELRCDPISGHTALYWYRQSLGQGLEFLIYFQGNSAPDKSGLPSDRFSAERTGGSVSTLTIQRTQQEDSAVYLCASSLAGGTDYNEQFFGPGTRLTVL.

This clone was detected ten times or more. The read terminates 3 residues before the CDR3 end, so the remaining end is supplied by the germline J gene. The V and J genes are TRBV18 and TRBJ2-1; 10 bases are shared with TRBD2. After removal of 2 bases from V and 2 bases from J, the junction contained 6 bases not matched to a gene. The CDR3 loop spans 17 amino acids. Germline lookup yields CDR1 KGHSH and CDR2 LQKENI. The CDR3 DNA, read in part, is TGTGCCAGCTCACCAGGGCTCCTAGCGGGAGCCTACAATGAG. This translates into CASSPGLLAGAYNE. The CDR3 as a whole reads CASSPGLLAGAYNEQFF.